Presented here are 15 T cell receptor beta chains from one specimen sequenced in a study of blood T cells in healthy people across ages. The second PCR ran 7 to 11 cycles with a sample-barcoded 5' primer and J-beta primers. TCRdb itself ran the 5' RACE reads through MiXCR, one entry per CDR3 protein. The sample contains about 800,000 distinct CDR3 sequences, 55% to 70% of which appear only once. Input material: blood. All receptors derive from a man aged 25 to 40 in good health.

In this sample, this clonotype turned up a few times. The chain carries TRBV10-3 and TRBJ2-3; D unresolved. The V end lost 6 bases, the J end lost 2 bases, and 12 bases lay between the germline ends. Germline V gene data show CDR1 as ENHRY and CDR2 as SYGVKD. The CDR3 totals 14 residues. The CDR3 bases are TGTGCCATCAGGTCTACAGCCTACACAGATACGCAGTATTTT. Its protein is CAIRSTAYTDTQYF.

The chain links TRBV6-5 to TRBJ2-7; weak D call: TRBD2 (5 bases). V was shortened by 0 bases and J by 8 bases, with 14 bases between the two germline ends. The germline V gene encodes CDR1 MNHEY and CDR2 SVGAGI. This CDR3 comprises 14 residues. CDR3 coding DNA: TGTGCCAGCAGTTACTCGAATTATGAGGGTAAGCAGTACTTC. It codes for CASSYSNYEGKQYF.

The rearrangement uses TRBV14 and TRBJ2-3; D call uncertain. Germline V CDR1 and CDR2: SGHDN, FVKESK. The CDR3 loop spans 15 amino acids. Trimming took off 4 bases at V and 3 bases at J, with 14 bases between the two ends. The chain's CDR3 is CASSPINRLTDTQYF. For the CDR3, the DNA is TGTGCCAGCAGCCCGATCAATCGACTGACAGATACGCAGTATTTT. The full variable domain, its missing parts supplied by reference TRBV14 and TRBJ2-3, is EAGVTQFPSHSVIEKGQTVTLRCDPISGHDNLYWYRRVMGKEIKFLLHFVKESKQDESGMPNNRFLAERTGGTYSTLKVQPAELEDSGVYFCASSPINRLTDTQYFGPGTRLTVL.

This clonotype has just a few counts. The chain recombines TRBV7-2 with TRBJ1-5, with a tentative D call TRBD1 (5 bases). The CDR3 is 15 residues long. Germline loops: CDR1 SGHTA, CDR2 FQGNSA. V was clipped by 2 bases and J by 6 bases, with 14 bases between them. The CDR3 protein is CASSLQGALSQPQHF. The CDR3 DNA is TGTGCCAGCAGCTTACAGGGTGCCCTTTCTCAGCCCCAGCATTTT.

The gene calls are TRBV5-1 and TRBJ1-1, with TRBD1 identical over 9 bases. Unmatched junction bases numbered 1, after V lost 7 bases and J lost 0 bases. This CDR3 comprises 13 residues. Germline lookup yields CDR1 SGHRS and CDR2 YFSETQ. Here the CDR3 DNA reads TGCGCCAGCGGGGACAGGGTGAACACTGAAGCTTTCTTT. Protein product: CASGDRVNTEAFF.

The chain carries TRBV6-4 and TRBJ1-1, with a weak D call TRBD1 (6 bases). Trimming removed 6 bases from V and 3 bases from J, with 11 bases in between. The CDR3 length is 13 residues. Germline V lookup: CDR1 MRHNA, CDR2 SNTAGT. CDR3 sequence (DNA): TGTGCCAGCAGCCTCCGACAGGACACTGAAGCTTTCTTT. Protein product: CASSLRQDTEAFF.

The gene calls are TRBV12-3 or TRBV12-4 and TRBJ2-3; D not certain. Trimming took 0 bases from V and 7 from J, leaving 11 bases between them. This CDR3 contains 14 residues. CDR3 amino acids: CASSLALKENTQYF. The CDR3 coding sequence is TGTGCCAGCAGTTTAGCCTTAAAGGAAAATACGCAGTATTTT.

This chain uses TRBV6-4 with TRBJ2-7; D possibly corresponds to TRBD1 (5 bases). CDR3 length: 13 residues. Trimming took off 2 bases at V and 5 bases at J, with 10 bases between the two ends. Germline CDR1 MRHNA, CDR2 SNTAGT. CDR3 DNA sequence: TGTGCCAGCAGTGACGGGGCAGGGAACGAGCAGTACTTC. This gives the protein CASSDGAGNEQYF.

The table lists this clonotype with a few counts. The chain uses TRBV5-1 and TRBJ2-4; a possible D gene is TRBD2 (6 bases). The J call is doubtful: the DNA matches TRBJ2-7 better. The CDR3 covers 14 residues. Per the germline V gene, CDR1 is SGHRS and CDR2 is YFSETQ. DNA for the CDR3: TGCGCCAGCCGTTCGCGGCAGGGACTCTACGAGCAGTACTTC. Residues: CASRSRQGLYEQYF.

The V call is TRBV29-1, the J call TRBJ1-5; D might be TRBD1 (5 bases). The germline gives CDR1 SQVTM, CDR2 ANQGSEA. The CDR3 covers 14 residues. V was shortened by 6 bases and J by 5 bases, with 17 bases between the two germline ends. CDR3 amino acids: CSVGGVGQDQPQHF. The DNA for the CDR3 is TGCAGCGTGGGGGGGGTGGGTCAGGATCAGCCCCAGCATTTT.

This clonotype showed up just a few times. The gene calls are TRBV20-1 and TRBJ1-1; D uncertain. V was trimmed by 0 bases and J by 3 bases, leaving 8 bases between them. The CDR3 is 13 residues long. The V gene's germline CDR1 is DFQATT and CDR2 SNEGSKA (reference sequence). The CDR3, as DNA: TGCAGTGCTAGAGAAGACGGTTACACTGAAGCTTTCTTT. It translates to CSAREDGYTEAFF.

The chain's CDR3 is CASSLGRYEGYEQFF. CDR3 DNA: TGTGCCAGCAGCTTAGGAAGATATGAGGGATATGAGCAGTTCTTC. The V call is TRBV7-2, the J call TRBJ2-1; weak D call: TRBD2 (5 bases). This CDR3 has 15 residues. Germline assignment: CDR1 SGHTA and CDR2 FQGNSA. The ends were cut back, 1 base at V and 8 bases at J, with 15 bases in the middle.

The CDR3 DNA is TGTGCCAGCAGCTTGGGGGTTGCTGAGCAGTTCTTC. Translating it yields CASSLGVAEQFF. The chain is built from TRBV5-5 and TRBJ2-1; D not resolved. The CDR3 extends over 12 amino acids. Germline loops: CDR1 SGHKS, CDR2 YYEKEE (reference sequence). V was shortened by 0 bases and J by 9 bases, with 7 bases between the two germline ends.

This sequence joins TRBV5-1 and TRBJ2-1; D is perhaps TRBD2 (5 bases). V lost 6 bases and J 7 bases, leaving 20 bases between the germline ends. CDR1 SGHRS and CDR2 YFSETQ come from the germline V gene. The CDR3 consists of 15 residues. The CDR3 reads CASTDPGRAANEQFF. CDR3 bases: TGCGCCAGCACCGATCCTGGGCGGGCTGCTAATGAGCAGTTCTTC.

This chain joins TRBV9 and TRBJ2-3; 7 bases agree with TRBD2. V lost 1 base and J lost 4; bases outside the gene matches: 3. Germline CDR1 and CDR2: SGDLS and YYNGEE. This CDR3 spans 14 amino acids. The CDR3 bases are TGTGCCAGCAGCGTAAGCGGGGACGCAGATACGCAGTATTTT. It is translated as CASSVSGDADTQYF.